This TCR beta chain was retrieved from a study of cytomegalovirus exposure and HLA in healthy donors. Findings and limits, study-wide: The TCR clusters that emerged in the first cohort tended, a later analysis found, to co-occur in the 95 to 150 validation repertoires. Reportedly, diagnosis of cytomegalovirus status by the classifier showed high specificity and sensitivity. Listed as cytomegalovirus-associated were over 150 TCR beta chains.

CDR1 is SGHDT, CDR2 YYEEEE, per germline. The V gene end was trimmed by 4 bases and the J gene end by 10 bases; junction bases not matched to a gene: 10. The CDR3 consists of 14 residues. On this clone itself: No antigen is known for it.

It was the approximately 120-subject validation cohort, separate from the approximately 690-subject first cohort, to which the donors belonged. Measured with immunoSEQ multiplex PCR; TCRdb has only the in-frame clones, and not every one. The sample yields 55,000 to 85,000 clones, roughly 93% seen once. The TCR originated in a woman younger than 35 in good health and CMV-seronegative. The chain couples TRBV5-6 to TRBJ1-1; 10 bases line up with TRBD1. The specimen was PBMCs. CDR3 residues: CASSPGQGSRGAFF. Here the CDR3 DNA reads TGTGCCAGCAGCCCGGGACAGGGGAGTCGAGGAGCTTTCTTT.